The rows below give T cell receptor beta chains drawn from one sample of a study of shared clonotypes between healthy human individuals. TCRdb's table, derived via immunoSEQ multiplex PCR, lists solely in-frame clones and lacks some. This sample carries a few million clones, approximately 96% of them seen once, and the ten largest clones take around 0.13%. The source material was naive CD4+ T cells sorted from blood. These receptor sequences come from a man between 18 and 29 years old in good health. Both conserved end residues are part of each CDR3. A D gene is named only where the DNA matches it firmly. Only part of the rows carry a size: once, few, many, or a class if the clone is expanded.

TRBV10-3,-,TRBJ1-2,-,CAITSDGYGYTF,TGTGCCATCACCTCGGACGGCTATGGCTACACCTTC
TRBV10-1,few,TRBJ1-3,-,CASSSGESGNTIYF,TGCGCCAGCAGTTCGGGAGAATCTGGAAACACCATATATTTT
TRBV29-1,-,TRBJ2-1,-,CSVAPRQAEGQFF,TGCAGCGTTGCACCTAGACAAGCCGAGGGGCAGTTCTTC
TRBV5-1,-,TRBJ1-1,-,CASSVQTGPNTEAFF,TGCGCCAGCAGCGTCCAGACAGGCCCGAACACTGAAGCTTTCTTT
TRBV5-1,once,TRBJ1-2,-,CASSLGLARGYTF,TGCGCCAGCAGCTTGGGGTTGGCTCGGGGCTACACCTTC
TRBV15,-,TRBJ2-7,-,CATSRGAVGWGYEQYF,TGTGCCACCAGCAGAGGGGCAGTCGGGTGGGGATACGAGCAGTACTTC
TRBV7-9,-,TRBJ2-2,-,CASSSRTGNTGELFF,TGTGCCAGCAGTTCAAGGACGGGAAACACCGGGGAGCTGTTTTTT
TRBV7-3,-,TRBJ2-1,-,CASSLEGGGNNEQFF,TGTGCCAGCAGCCTAGAGGGCGGGGGCAACAATGAGCAGTTCTTC
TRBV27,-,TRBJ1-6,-,CASSFSSWEGALHF,TGTGCCAGCAGTTTTTCGTCCTGGGAAGGGGCCCTCCACTTT
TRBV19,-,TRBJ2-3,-,CASSIYRGTDTQYF,TGTGCCAGTAGTATATACAGGGGCACAGATACGCAGTATTTT
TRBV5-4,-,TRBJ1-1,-,CASSLGNRGAQSTEAFF,TGTGCCAGCAGCTTGGGGAATCGGGGGGCGCAGAGTACTGAAGCTTTCTTT
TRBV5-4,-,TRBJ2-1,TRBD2,CASSRTSGKDNEQFF,TGTGCCAGCAGCCGAACTAGCGGGAAGGACAATGAGCAGTTCTTC
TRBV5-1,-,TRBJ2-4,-,CASSPSLAKNIQYF,TGCGCCAGCAGCCCGTCCCTAGCCAAAAACATTCAGTACTTC
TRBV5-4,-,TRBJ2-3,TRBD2,CASSLASGTTDTQYF,TGTGCCAGCAGCTTGGCTAGCGGGACCACAGATACGCAGTATTTT
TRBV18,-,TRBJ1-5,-,CASSPLVDEPQHF,TGTGCCAGCTCACCTCTCGTGGACGAGCCCCAGCATTTT
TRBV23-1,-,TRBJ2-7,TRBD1,CASSARTGGKSYEQYF,TGCGCCAGCAGCGCACGGACAGGGGGCAAATCCTACGAGCAGTACTTC
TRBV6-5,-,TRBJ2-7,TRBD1,CASSKPGQAGEQYF,TGTGCCAGCAGTAAACCGGGACAGGCGGGCGAGCAGTACTTC
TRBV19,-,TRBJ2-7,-,CASSITGSDEQYF,TGTGCCAGTAGTATAACCGGCAGCGACGAGCAGTACTTC
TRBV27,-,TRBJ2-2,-,CASSLSERVNTGELFF,TGTGCCAGCAGTTTATCGGAAAGAGTGAACACCGGGGAGCTGTTTTTT
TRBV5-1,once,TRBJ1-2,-,CASSLAGRNGYTF,TGCGCCAGCAGCTTGGCGGGGCGGAATGGCTACACCTTC
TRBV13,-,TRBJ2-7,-,CASSPVGGWDNTYEQYF,TGTGCCAGCAGCCCAGTGGGGGGCTGGGATAACACCTACGAGCAGTACTTC